A selection of T cell receptor beta chains follows, all from one sample in a study of technical replicates of blood from a handful of donors. Method: immunoSEQ multiplex PCR; TCRdb's copy keeps in-frame clones and lacks some. The table shows approximately 75,000 clones, with over 75% occurring only once. The source material was PBMCs. These receptors originate from a human donor in good health. Some clones in this sample may be carry-over from other donors' samples. Both conserved end residues are part of each CDR3. The D gene is left open where the match is weak. Clone sizes are given selectively: once, few, many, or a class where the clone is expanded.

CDR3aa: CSVPDRGQQYF; CDR3nt: TGCAGCGTGCCGGACAGGGGGCAGCAGTACTTC; j_gene: TRBJ2-7; abundance: many; d_gene: TRBD1; len: 11; v_gene: TRBV29-1
CDR3aa: CASSLLDRANTGELFF; CDR3nt: TGTGCCAGCAGCTTATTGGACAGGGCTAACACCGGGGAGCTGTTTTTT; j_gene: TRBJ2-2; abundance: NA; d_gene: TRBD1; len: 16; v_gene: TRBV7-8
CDR3aa: CASAPLAGGAYEQYF; CDR3nt: TGTGCCAGCGCCCCCCTAGCGGGGGGCGCCTACGAGCAGTACTTC; j_gene: TRBJ2-7; abundance: NA; d_gene: TRBD2; len: 15; v_gene: TRBV7-2
CDR3aa: CAWSFTGIDNSPLHF; CDR3nt: TGTGCCTGGAGTTTTACAGGGATCGATAATTCACCCCTCCACTTT; j_gene: TRBJ1-6; abundance: few; d_gene: NA; len: 15; v_gene: TRBV30
CDR3aa: CASSLHRESYNEQFF; CDR3nt: TGTGCCAGCAGCCTCCACAGGGAGTCCTACAATGAGCAGTTCTTC; j_gene: TRBJ2-1; abundance: NA; d_gene: NA; len: 15; v_gene: TRBV7-2
CDR3aa: CASSLWGAGGNTIYF; CDR3nt: TGTGCCAGCAGCCTCTGGGGAGCAGGTGGAAACACCATATATTTT; j_gene: TRBJ1-3; abundance: NA; d_gene: NA; len: 15; v_gene: TRBV14
CDR3aa: CASSSRGTRGSYEQYF; CDR3nt: TGTGCCAGCAGCTCTAGGGGGACTAGGGGGTCCTACGAGCAGTACTTC; j_gene: TRBJ2-7; abundance: NA; d_gene: TRBD2; len: 16; v_gene: TRBV7-2
CDR3aa: CASSNYYTGELFF; CDR3nt: TGTGCCAGCAGCAACTATTACACCGGGGAGCTGTTTTTT; j_gene: TRBJ2-2; abundance: NA; d_gene: NA; len: 13; v_gene: TRBV7-2
CDR3aa: CASSSTGGEAFF; CDR3nt: TGCGCCAGCAGCTCGACGGGGGGTGAAGCTTTCTTT; j_gene: TRBJ1-1; abundance: few; d_gene: NA; len: 12; v_gene: TRBV5-1
CDR3aa: CASRESSSFF; CDR3nt: TGTGCCAGCCGGGAGAGCTCCTCTTTCTTT; j_gene: TRBJ1-1; abundance: NA; d_gene: NA; len: 10; v_gene: TRBV11-2
CDR3aa: CASSPTSGEYNEQFF; CDR3nt: TGTGCCAGCAGCCCGACTAGCGGGGAATACAATGAGCAGTTCTTC; j_gene: TRBJ2-1; abundance: NA; d_gene: TRBD2; len: 15; v_gene: TRBV7-3
CDR3aa: CASSLEGQSNEQYF; CDR3nt: TGCGCCAGCAGCTTGGAGGGACAATCGAACGAGCAGTACTTC; j_gene: TRBJ2-7; abundance: NA; d_gene: NA; len: 14; v_gene: TRBV5-1
CDR3aa: CASSPPSSNRGPNRMAFF; CDR3nt: TGTGCCAGCTCACCACCCAGCAGCAACAGGGGCCCTAACAGGATGGCTTTCTTT; j_gene: TRBJ1-1; abundance: NA; d_gene: TRBD1; len: 18; v_gene: TRBV18
CDR3aa: CASSYIMVRGEKLFF; CDR3nt: TGTGCCAGCAGTTACATTATGGTCCGGGGTGAAAAACTGTTTTTT; j_gene: TRBJ1-4; abundance: NA; d_gene: NA; len: 15; v_gene: TRBV6-5
CDR3aa: CSVPGGEPSDTIYF; CDR3nt: TGCAGCGTTCCTGGGGGAGAACCTAGCGACACCATATATTTT; j_gene: TRBJ1-3; abundance: few; d_gene: NA; len: 14; v_gene: TRBV29-1
CDR3aa: CASSITGEYGYTF; CDR3nt: TGTGCCAGCAGTATCACAGGGGAGTATGGCTACACCTTC; j_gene: TRBJ1-2; abundance: NA; d_gene: TRBD1; len: 13; v_gene: TRBV6-5
CDR3aa: CASSVQAAGGPYEQYF; CDR3nt: TGTGCCAGCAGCGTTCAAGCAGCGGGAGGACCCTACGAGCAGTACTTC; j_gene: TRBJ2-7; abundance: few; d_gene: TRBD2; len: 16; v_gene: TRBV9
CDR3aa: CASIVDRNITYGYTF; CDR3nt: TGTGCCAGCATCGTCGACAGAAATATTACCTATGGCTACACCTTC; j_gene: TRBJ1-2; abundance: NA; d_gene: NA; len: 15; v_gene: TRBV27
CDR3aa: CASSLERGEQYF; CDR3nt: TGTGCCAGCAGCTTGGAACGGGGCGAGCAGTACTTC; j_gene: TRBJ2-7; abundance: NA; d_gene: NA; len: 12; v_gene: TRBV5-8
CDR3aa: CASSPRTVYEQYF; CDR3nt: TGTGCCAGTAGTCCACGGACAGTCTACGAGCAGTACTTC; j_gene: TRBJ2-7; abundance: few; d_gene: NA; len: 13; v_gene: TRBV19
CDR3aa: CASSPGTGADTQYF; CDR3nt: TGTGCCAGCAGTCCCGGGACAGGGGCAGATACGCAGTATTTT; j_gene: TRBJ2-3; abundance: once; d_gene: TRBD1; len: 14; v_gene: TRBV28
CDR3aa: CASSSTGLRDYGYTF; CDR3nt: TGCGCCAGCAGCTCTACAGGGCTTCGGGACTATGGCTACACCTTC; j_gene: TRBJ1-2; abundance: NA; d_gene: NA; len: 15; v_gene: TRBV5-1
CDR3aa: CASSLAASGIGTQYF; CDR3nt: TGCGCCAGCAGCTTGGCGGCTAGCGGGATCGGGACCCAGTACTTC; j_gene: TRBJ2-5; abundance: NA; d_gene: TRBD2; len: 15; v_gene: TRBV5-1
CDR3aa: CASSPGTSGFYEQFF; CDR3nt: TGTGCCAGCAGCCCCGGGACTAGTGGCTTCTATGAGCAGTTCTTC; j_gene: TRBJ2-1; abundance: NA; d_gene: TRBD2; len: 15; v_gene: TRBV11-2
CDR3aa: CAWRLAGGYEQYF; CDR3nt: TGTGCCTGGCGACTAGCGGGAGGATATGAGCAGTACTTC; j_gene: TRBJ2-7; abundance: NA; d_gene: TRBD2; len: 13; v_gene: TRBV30
CDR3aa: CASNRREGNQPQHF; CDR3nt: TGTGCCAGCAACCGCAGGGAAGGCAATCAGCCCCAGCATTTT; j_gene: TRBJ1-5; abundance: once; d_gene: NA; len: 14; v_gene: TRBV6-8
CDR3aa: CASSTQTGVYGYTF; CDR3nt: TGTGCCAGCAGTACGCAGACGGGAGTCTATGGCTACACCTTC; j_gene: TRBJ1-2; abundance: NA; d_gene: NA; len: 14; v_gene: TRBV6-6
CDR3aa: CASSLGGTGGWNEQYF; CDR3nt: TGCGCCAGCAGCTTGGGGGGGACAGGGGGCTGGAACGAGCAGTACTTC; j_gene: TRBJ2-7; abundance: few; d_gene: TRBD1; len: 16; v_gene: TRBV5-1
CDR3aa: CASSILGLANEQFF; CDR3nt: TGTGCCAGTAGTATATTGGGACTAGCGAATGAGCAGTTCTTC; j_gene: TRBJ2-1; abundance: NA; d_gene: TRBD2; len: 14; v_gene: TRBV19
CDR3aa: CASRRGVRRGSYNEQFF; CDR3nt: TGTGCCAGCAGACGAGGGGTCCGCCGGGGGTCCTACAATGAGCAGTTCTTC; j_gene: TRBJ2-1; abundance: NA; d_gene: NA; len: 17; v_gene: TRBV11-2